These 2 T cell receptor beta chains originate from one sample sequenced in a study of blood T cell repertoires in COVID-19. Method: immunoSEQ multiplex PCR; TCRdb's copy keeps in-frame clones and lacks some. The table has around 130,000 clones, 80% to 90% seen once. The specimen sequenced was peripheral blood. The receptor source for this set is a man aged 45 to 65 with active or convalescent COVID-19.

This chain uses TRBV30 with TRBJ2-2; 14 bases agree with TRBD2. Trimming cost V 2 bases and J 0 bases; bases outside gene matches: 2. This CDR3 is 17 amino acids long. The germline gives CDR1 GTSNPN, CDR2 SVGIG (reference sequence). The CDR3 protein is CAWSPGLAGANTGELFF. DNA for the CDR3: TGTGCCTGGAGTCCGGGACTAGCGGGAGCGAACACCGGGGAGCTGTTTTTT.

The chain is built from TRBV12-5 and TRBJ2-7; 9 nucleotides agree with TRBD2. Unmatched junction bases numbered 2, after V lost 6 bases and J lost 2 bases. This CDR3 contains 13 residues. Germline V gene sequence: CDR1 LGHNT, CDR2 FRNRAP. In DNA form, the CDR3 reads TGTGCTAGTGGGCGGGGGGGCCCCTACGAGCAGTACTTC. Protein: CASGRGGPYEQYF.